These T cell receptor beta chains were read from a single sample in a study of blood T cell repertoires in COVID-19. TCRdb's copy holds only in-frame clones and misses some; the assay was immunoSEQ multiplex PCR. The repertoire includes 300,000 or so clones, 70% to 90% of them detected once, and around 5.9% sits in the top ten. Sequenced material: PBMCs or T cells enriched from blood (not recorded which). The receptors were gathered from a woman younger than 45 who had recovered from COVID-19. Each CDR3 is given with its conserved first and last residue. The order of the fields is J gene, V gene, clone size, CDR3 protein. Some rows mark clone size as missing; the rest say once, few, many or name a class of expanded clone.

TRBJ1-3,TRBV7-8,NA,CASSLGVGNTIYF
TRBJ1-4,TRBV28,NA,CASSLSGQTNEKLFF
TRBJ1-5,TRBV12-5,few,CASGLGRGDDQPQHF
TRBJ1-2,TRBV19,NA,CASNPGTRYGYTF
TRBJ1-6,TRBV6-2/TRBV6-3,NA,CASSWGQGGYSPLHF
TRBJ1-2,TRBV12-3/TRBV12-4,NA,CASSPVAGYGYTF
TRBJ1-4,TRBV19,NA,CASTPSAGHEKLFF
TRBJ2-7,TRBV19,NA,CASSGRGLYEQYF
TRBJ1-6,TRBV11-3,NA,CASSLEIGKAMYSPLHF
TRBJ1-1,TRBV2,NA,CASTGGANTEAFF
TRBJ1-1,TRBV15,NA,CATSKGQENTEAFF
TRBJ1-3,TRBV5-1,NA,CASSLAGQTGNTIYF
TRBJ2-1,TRBV24-1,NA,CATSGSDSPYNEQFF
TRBJ2-7,TRBV10-2,NA,CASSDYWAGSTYEQYF
TRBJ1-1,TRBV28,NA,CASVVSRDTEAFF
TRBJ1-6,TRBV2,few,CASSEIWGAGSPLHF
TRBJ1-1,TRBV6-4,NA,CASSDSTRGKAFF
TRBJ2-3,TRBV27,NA,CASSPRDRSTDTQYF
TRBJ1-2,TRBV27,NA,CASSSHRFGDYGYTF
TRBJ1-2,TRBV30,NA,CAWSVLDNGYTF
TRBJ2-5,TRBV2,many,CASSDPRLAEETQYF
TRBJ2-2,TRBV6-1,NA,CASSELVGLGTGELFF
TRBJ1-6,TRBV6-5,NA,CASSYSTGYNSPLHF
TRBJ1-2,TRBV7-9,many,CASSLEQGAGGYTF
TRBJ1-2,TRBV7-2,NA,CASSNPSGAYGYTF
TRBJ2-7,TRBV9,NA,CASSAGGGALEQYF
TRBJ1-1,TRBV6-1,NA,CASSEGQGTNTEAFF
TRBJ2-3,TRBV9,NA,CASSPGLAGGGTDTQYF
TRBJ2-2,TRBV7-9,NA,CASSTPPSGGRPGELFF
TRBJ2-5,TRBV4-1,once,CASSQVFSGGQETQYF
TRBJ1-1,TRBV19,NA,CASGTGGRGTEAFF
TRBJ1-5,TRBV6-5,NA,CASRTGPNQPQHF
TRBJ1-6,TRBV2,NA,CASKSDGDNSPLHF